What follows are 12 T cell receptor beta chains derived from one specimen sequenced in a study of control samples from healthy donors and cancer patients. TCRdb keeps only in-frame clones here, not all; method: immunoSEQ multiplex PCR. The sample carries some 71,000 clones, nearly 90% recorded once. The specimen was PBMCs. These receptors were collected from a man in his 60s with lung cancer.

This clone appeared a few times. The V call is TRBV12-5, the J call TRBJ1-1, with a weak D call TRBD1 (5 bases). V was cut by 4 bases and J by 0 bases, with 24 bases left in between. The CDR3 loop spans 19 amino acids. Per germline, CDR1 LGHNT and CDR2 FRNRAP. The CDR3: CASGSSRDGEPTMNTEAFF. Here the CDR3 DNA reads TGTGCTAGTGGTTCTTCCCGGGACGGCGAGCCTACTATGAACACTGAAGCTTTCTTT.

V usage is TRBV30 and J usage is TRBJ1-1; TRBD1 matches at 8 bases. The V segment lost 3 bases and the J segment 6 bases; nucleotides outside the gene matches: 6. This CDR3 region has 13 residues. The V gene's germline CDR1 is GTSNPN and CDR2 SVGIG (reference sequence). CDR3 nucleotides: TGTGCCTGGAGGATTTCAGGGGGCCCTGAAGCTTTCTTT. Translating it yields CAWRISGGPEAFF.

J is TRBJ1-3 and V is TRBV18; TRBD1 might be the D (5 bases). The V end was cut by 5 bases, the J end by 0 bases, with 11 bases between. Germline-derived CDR1 and CDR2 are KGHSH and LQKENI. This CDR3 is built from 15 residues. The chain's CDR3 is CASSGAQSSGNTIYF. In DNA, the CDR3 is TGTGCCAGCTCAGGGGCGCAAAGCTCTGGAAACACCATATATTTT.

The chain uses TRBV6-6 and TRBJ2-5; the match to TRBD1 covers 7 bases. This CDR3 region has 14 residues. In germline, CDR1 is MNHNY, CDR2 SVGAGI (reference sequence). Trimming removed 0 bases from V and 3 bases from J; junction bases left unmatched: 1. CDR3 nucleotide sequence: TGTGCCAGCAGTTACTCGGGACAGAAAGAGACCCAGTACTTC. It specifies CASSYSGQKETQYF.

The rearrangement joins TRBV30 to TRBJ2-2; D gene unclear. The CDR3 consists of 13 residues. V was trimmed by 6 bases and J by 1 base, leaving 9 bases between them. Per germline, CDR1 GTSNPN and CDR2 SVGIG (reference sequence). CDR3 region: CACLKGNTGELFF. In nucleotides, the CDR3 is TGTGCCTGTTTAAAAGGGAACACCGGGGAGCTGTTTTTT. Complete variable domain (other parts from reference TRBV30 and TRBJ2-2): SQTIHQWPATLVQPVGSPLSLECTVEGTSNPNLYWYRQAAGRGLQLLFYSVGIGQISSEVPQNLSASRPQDRQFILSSKKLLLSDSGFYLCACLKGNTGELFFGEGSRLTVL.

The chain employs TRBV30 and TRBJ2-7; 8 nucleotides agree with TRBD1. V lost 3 bases, J lost 4 bases, and 8 bases stayed unmatched. In germline, CDR1 is GTSNPN, CDR2 SVGIG (reference sequence). The CDR3 length is 14 residues. The CDR3 DNA reads as TGTGCCTGGAGCTCCGGACAGGGATTGTACGAGCAGTACTTC. This translates into CAWSSGQGLYEQYF.

The chain recombines TRBV20-1 with TRBJ1-1, with D perhaps matching TRBD1 (5 bases). V was shortened by 3 bases and J by 0 bases, with 8 bases between the two germline ends. The CDR3 contains 13 residues. From germline, CDR1 is DFQATT and CDR2 SNEGSKA (reference sequence). The CDR3 bases are TGCAGTGCTAGTGGGGGTTTGAACACTGAAGCTTTCTTT. Its translation: CSASGGLNTEAFF.

About this clone: The sample has other DNA sequences that encode this CDR3 too. The chain uses TRBV12-5 and TRBJ2-2; 10 nucleotides match TRBD1. Per the germline V gene, CDR1 is LGHNT and CDR2 is FRNRAP. Trimming at V came to 6 bases and at J to 6 bases, leaving 7 bases not matched to a gene. This CDR3 comprises 15 residues. The CDR3 DNA reads as TGTGCTAGTGGCCCCCGACAGGGGGCGGCCGGGGAGCTGTTTTTT. Translated: CASGPRQGAAGELFF.

The chain is built from TRBV9 and TRBJ2-2; the D gene is possibly TRBD2 (6 bases). The V and J ends lost 0 bases and 5 bases respectively, with 11 bases between them. The germline V gene has CDR1 SGDLS and CDR2 YYNGEE. This CDR3 is 15 amino acids long. This CDR3 reads CASSVDGGGTGELFF. The CDR3 DNA reads TGTGCCAGCAGCGTAGACGGTGGGGGGACCGGGGAGCTGTTTTTT.

The gene calls are TRBV7-9 and TRBJ2-7; perhaps TRBD2 as D (6 bases). The CDR3 spans 14 residues. Germline V CDR1 and CDR2: SEHNR, FQNEAQ (reference sequence). V was cut by 5 bases and J by 3 bases, with 14 bases left in between. In DNA form, the CDR3 reads TGTGCCAGCAGCCGGGGGACTCCTAACTACGAGCAGTACTTC. Amino acid sequence: CASSRGTPNYEQYF.

The CDR3 here is CAISEVVGEQYF. Written as DNA, the CDR3 is TGTGCCATCAGTGAGGTGGTCGGAGAGCAGTACTTC. The chain links TRBV10-3 to TRBJ2-7; D is undetermined. This CDR3 comprises 12 residues. Germline V gene lookup returns CDR1 ENHRY and CDR2 SYGVKD. With 2 bases removed from V and 7 bases from J, the gap between germline ends came to 9 bases.

V and J are TRBV7-9 and TRBJ2-5, with D perhaps matching TRBD1 (6 bases). Trimming pared 5 bases from V and 2 bases from J, leaving 12 bases between. The germline gives CDR1 SEHNR, CDR2 FQNEAQ (reference sequence). This CDR3 is built from 14 residues. CDR3 sequence (DNA): TGTGCCAGCAGCAGGGCCGGGACACAAGAGACCCAGTACTTC. It codes for CASSRAGTQETQYF.